The 9 T cell receptor beta chains in this list originate from one sample, sequenced in a study of T-cell memory formation after mild COVID-19. TCRdb reprocessed the 5' RACE reads with MiXCR, giving one entry per CDR3 protein. The table shows around 200,000 distinct CDR3 sequences, with roughly 17% occurring only once. Sequenced: PBMCs or a T cell subset sorted from them (not recorded which). The receptors were sampled from an adult woman who had mild COVID-19 (a few samples of this study predate the infection). Cell type and time point are not known.

This clonotype was counted between two and nine times. V gene TRBV9 combines with J gene TRBJ2-1, with D possibly being TRBD1 (6 bases). Deletions cut 10 bases from V and 5 bases from J, with 19 bases between. The CDR3 is made up of 14 amino acids. Germline V gene lookup returns CDR1 SGDLS and CDR2 YYNGEE. In nucleotides, the CDR3 is TGTGCCTCCACAGGGCTAACTATGGACAATGAGCAGTTCTTC. This encodes CASTGLTMDNEQFF.

The genes are TRBV29-1 and TRBJ1-1; D not certain. Trimming cost V 3 bases and J 9 bases, with 14 bases left between them. Germline V CDR1 and CDR2: SQVTM, ANQGSEA. The CDR3 has 12 amino acids. CDR3 region: CSVEGDRNKAFF. As DNA, the CDR3 is TGCAGCGTTGAGGGCGATCGGAACAAAGCTTTCTTT.

This chain uses TRBV18 with TRBJ1-1; weak D call: TRBD1 (5 bases). Trimming shortened V by 6 bases and J by 0 bases, and 14 bases separated the two germline ends. The V gene's germline CDR1 is KGHSH and CDR2 LQKENI. This CDR3 has 15 residues. The CDR3 DNA reads TGTGCCAGCTCCGGGGACTTGGTCATGAACACTGAAGCTTTCTTT. Amino acid sequence: CASSGDLVMNTEAFF. Full variable domain (outside the CDR3, taken from reference TRBV18 and TRBJ1-1): NAGVMQNPRHLVRRRGQEARLRCSPMKGHSHVYWYRQLPEEGLKFMVYLQKENIIDESGMPKERFSAEFPKEGPSILRIQQVVRGDSAAYFCASSGDLVMNTEAFFGQGTRLTVV.

This clonotype was counted only a few times. This chain joins TRBV20-1 and TRBJ2-7; TRBD1 matches at 9 bases. The germline V gene encodes CDR1 DFQATT and CDR2 SNEGSKA (reference sequence). Trimming took 6 bases from V and 4 from J; bases not matched to a gene: 10. CDR3 length: 14 residues. CDR3 region: CSAPKRQGGYEQYF. The CDR3, as DNA: TGCAGTGCCCCCAAGAGACAGGGGGGATACGAGCAGTACTTC.

The CDR3 DNA reads TGTGCCAGCTCCTGGGGCTCCAATAACTATGGCTACACCTTC. Translated: CASSWGSNNYGYTF. The chain carries TRBV7-9 and TRBJ1-2, with a possible D match to TRBD1 (5 bases). Germline V CDR1 and CDR2: SEHNR, FQNEAQ (reference sequence). V lost 8 bases and J lost 1, with 14 bases in between. The CDR3 consists of 14 residues.

In this sample, this clonotype turned up a few times. The rearrangement joins TRBV7-9 to TRBJ2-1; D remains ambiguous. In germline, CDR1 is SEHNR, CDR2 FQNEAQ (reference sequence). Trimming left V 2 bases short and J 10 bases short, with 15 bases between. The CDR3 covers 14 residues. DNA of the CDR3: TGTGCCAGCAGCTTACTGACCGGAATACGGGAGCAGTTCTTC. Residues: CASSLLTGIREQFF.

This clonotype turned up a few times. This chain uses TRBV12-3 or TRBV12-4 with TRBJ2-7, with a possible D match to TRBD1 (6 bases). The V gene lost 4 bases and the J gene lost 0 bases, with 13 bases spanning the gap. CDR3 length: 15 residues. CDR3 region: CASSSRHRDSYEQYF. The CDR3 DNA reads TGTGCCAGCAGTTCCAGGCACAGGGACTCCTACGAGCAGTACTTC.

V is TRBV24-1 and J is TRBJ2-6, with D tentatively TRBD2 (6 bases). The V end was cut by 3 bases, the J end by 2 bases, with 10 bases between. CDR1 KGHDR and CDR2 SFDVKD come from the germline V gene. The CDR3 totals 16 residues. This CDR3 reads CATSDPRGTGANVLTF. As DNA, the CDR3 is TGTGCCACCAGTGATCCTCGGGGGACTGGGGCCAACGTCCTGACTTTC.

This clonotype has more than one count but fewer than ten. This sequence joins TRBV5-1 and TRBJ2-6; 7 nucleotides match TRBD2. Germline V CDR1 and CDR2: SGHRS, YFSETQ. The trim removed 1 base at V and 4 bases at J, leaving 2 bases unmatched. The CDR3 is 15 residues long. Here the CDR3 DNA reads TGCGCCAGCAGCTTGAGCGGGACGGGGGCCAACGTCCTGACTTTC. Translation gives CASSLSGTGANVLTF.